This T cell receptor beta chain came from a study of cytomegalovirus exposure and HLA in healthy donors (dated by TCRdb to 2016 to 2017). Study-wide context: An earlier analysis of roughly 610 of the donors reported around 280 Gb of sequence data and 95 million to 130 million unique TCR beta sequences obtained from about 170 million T cells. Roughly 300 gigabases of sequencing data and tens of millions of unique TCR sequences made up an early release that covered fewer than 650 HLA-typed donors. Among the roughly 370 genotyped donors, approximately 77% belonged to the genetic ancestry cluster associated with self-reported Caucasian donors. The study aimed to test whether signatures of past pathogen exposure could be identified by cataloging public T cell receptors. The study profiled the T cell repertoires of hundreds of subjects by immunosequencing and related them to cytomegalovirus serostatus. In addition to the first cohort of around 670 subjects, a separate validation cohort of approximately 130 different subjects was used. To predict cytomegalovirus infection status, the study brought together high-throughput TCR immunosequencing, statistical association of individual TCRs with disease status, and machine learning. A later analysis re-analyzed previously published TCR beta repertoires from approximately 700 donors and added high-resolution HLA genotyping to study TCR occurrence patterns. In the later analysis, no new phenotypic data were used to find candidate immune exposures; instead, reliance was placed on TCR beta sequences and their occurrence across donors. In an earlier analysis of 587 of the donors, high-throughput TCR beta sequencing was used to judge whether each TCR beta V gene segment behaved as functional or pseudogenic. Donor age, sex, ethnicity and CMV serostatus were compiled together with the repertoire data. A later genetic analysis used genome-wide SNP genotypes for 398 of the 666 donors, treating that subset as a discovery cohort. All discovery cohort repertoires had been generated using a single sequencing platform. Both class I and class II loci were covered by HLA typing, at four-digit resolution. The number of typed donors differed by locus: 629-630 for A, B, C, DRB1 and DQB1; 500 to 550 for DQA1; around 610 for DPA1; and around 470 for DPB1. Several DR-DQ haplotypes were handled as single units for association and clustering because linkage in the cohort was strong. Among roughly 370 genotyped donors of the cohort, an average of around 240,000 unique TCR beta nucleotide sequences were sequenced per donor, roughly a sixth of them non-productive. Results and caveats for the whole study, not just this receptor: Most TCR sequences were observed very rarely across donors, whereas some public TCRs were present in many individuals. Cytomegalovirus status was reported to be diagnosed by the classifier with high specificity and sensitivity in both the original and validation cohorts. According to a later genetic analysis, donors in an Asian-associated ancestry cluster had fewer N-insertions in productive TCRs than the approximately 630-donor mean. In a later analysis, TCR association rates were found to vary across HLA loci, with the most associated TCRs seen for DRB1 alleles and the fewest for HLA-C alleles. A later analysis reported that several top co-occurrence clusters appeared linked to parvovirus B19, influenza, CMV and Epstein-Barr virus. A total of roughly 160 TCR beta chains were listed by the study as associated with cytomegalovirus. Compared with equally common non-associated chains, HLA-associated TCR beta chains in a later analysis were more clonally expanded and had lower generation probabilities. The authors suggested that the approach could potentially be generalized to other disease states and immunological phenotypes. In an earlier analysis of roughly 560 of the donors, most TCR beta V segments were observed in productive rearrangements about 87% or about 30% of the time, broadly matching IMGT annotations. A further reported finding was that TCR beta sequences accurately predicted the HLA-A and HLA-B alleles for most subjects in the first cohort. A few of the identified cytomegalovirus-associated TCR beta chains were confirmed in vitro to be specific for cytomegalovirus antigens. Because some donors lacked HLA typing at each locus, the association tests relied only on the typed subset. Fewer than 20 rarely observed V segments, including chromosome 9 orphons, were excluded from the earlier analysis of just under 600 of the donors because counts were too low. This cohort had only TCR beta chains sequenced, and the lack of alpha or paired-chain data limited which features could be detected. Assigning TCR associations to individual alleles was difficult when HLA alleles, especially DR and DQ, strongly co-occurred. Immune exposure information for the cohort was limited to CMV serostatus. The sequencing pipeline was judged likely to have produced a cluster of highly shared sequence variants as a technical artifact. According to a later analysis, most CMV-associated TCR beta chains appeared to be HLA-restricted, and the HLA associations seemed to be driven largely by CMV exposure. Presence/absence analyses assumed roughly uniform sequencing depth across donors, an assumption that may not hold. Linkage disequilibrium might explain the correlated functional status among segregating V segments, but an unknown experimental factor could not be ruled out. Specific HLA alleles were associated with more than 15,000 TCR beta sequences at a false discovery rate of 0.05 in a later analysis. In a later genetic analysis, a missense DCLRE1C variant was associated with V-gene and J-gene trimming of TCR beta chains, and the association was replicated in an independent cohort.

In total, approximately 610 healthy bone marrow donors made up the cohort. Cohort members were all nominally healthy when sampled, although unrecorded immune exposures were likely present. The donor was CMV seropositive and was included in the group of 250 to 350 seropositive cohort members. Each donor provided a peripheral blood sample, and peripheral blood mononuclear cells were used for TCR beta sequencing. Genomic DNA extraction from the blood cell samples was performed with the Qiagen DNeasy Blood Extraction Kit. The library was produced with the immunoSEQ multiplex PCR assay. For the multiplex PCR, a mixture combining 60 forward primers for TCR Vbeta segments and 13 reverse primers for TCR Jbeta segments was used. The CDR3 region of rearranged TCR beta genes was amplified from genomic DNA with a multiplex PCR assay. On the Illumina HiSeq System, the amplified TCR beta libraries were sequenced as 87-base-pair reads. On the study's bioinformatics: A later analysis tallied roughly 76 million unique TCR beta chains across the 666 repertoires, and around 10 million of those chains were shared by two or more donors. Raw reads were error-corrected and collapsed into unique sequences with a nearest-neighbor algorithm that merged closely related sequences to remove PCR and sequencing errors. V, D and J gene segments were assigned by aligning CDR3 sequences to IMGT reference sequences. For a sequence to be retained, a match of at least six nucleotides to both a V gene segment and a J gene segment was required. Rearrangements were classified as productive when the CDR3 lacked stop codons and remained in frame with V and J, and all other rearrangements were classified as non-productive. Following IMGT convention, CDR3 was defined as the stretch from the second conserved V-encoded cysteine up to the conserved J-encoded phenylalanine. The earlier analysis of more than 450 of the donors excluded sequences that lacked an unambiguous match to a single V gene segment. An earlier analysis of a few hundred of the donors called V segments functional above 56.7% productive rearrangements and segregating when the between-donor standard deviation exceeded 5%. A statistical classification framework was built for diagnosing cytomegalovirus status from the catalog of TCR beta chain sequences. In a later analysis, V and J genes were assigned by comparing TCR nucleotide sequences against IMGT/GENE-DB human TR gene sequences. Using the TCRdist pipeline, a later analysis assigned CDR3 sequences along with most-parsimonious VDJ recombination scenarios. In a later analysis, each TCR beta chain was defined by its CDR3 amino acid sequence together with its V-gene family, and reads lacking a unique V-gene family were excluded. In a later analysis, nearly 600 highly shared, low-generation-probability nucleotide sequences were removed to address suspected cross-contamination and a sequencing artifact. For each public chain, a later analysis derived a clonal expansion index from normalized ranks of inferred template counts within each repertoire. A later analysis computed generation probabilities with a VDJ recombination model fitted to out-of-frame rearrangements, and checked the results against IGoR. Hypergeometric tests were used in a later analysis to score TCR-TCR, TCR-HLA and TCR-CMV co-occurrence, with a repertoire-size bias correction applied to the TCR pairs. To estimate false discovery rates, a later analysis permuted the HLA or CMV assignments 20 times. A later analysis grouped co-occurring TCRs with DBSCAN, adding TCRdist sequence similarity when clustering within HLA-allele-positive subsets. Repertoires with fewer than 30,000 or more than 120,000 public chains were left out of co-occurrence clustering, as were four to six repertoires with anomalous nucleotide sharing. The immuneACCESS repertoire file appears here via TCRdb, limited to in-frame rearrangements. These files lack a portion of the clones; in checked studies, under half of the deficit traces to unresolved V genes, and the cause of the others is not known. The V and J calls and clone size were taken over from that table, and D and trimming were inferred from the DNA. This sample holds some 170,000 clones; approximately 80% were observed only once. The top ten clones comprise more than 9.5% of the sample.

Concerning this clone: What antigen it recognizes has not been identified. No clone much larger than this one lies a single base away; base qualities are absent.

The TCR originated in a man aged 18-30 years in good health and CMV-seropositive. The material sequenced was PBMCs.

The CDR3 in this case is CASSQDPAGGHNEQFF. The nucleotides are TGCGCCAGCAGCCAAGATCCCGCGGGAGGCCACAATGAGCAGTTCTTC. The V and J segments used are TRBV4-1 and TRBJ2-1, and TRBD2 aligns with 8 junction nucleotides. Trimming accounts for 0 bases at V and 5 bases at J, while the number of junction bases matched to no gene is 6. The CDR3 spans 16 residues, from the cysteine through the phenylalanine. Only the CDR3 region is kept as DNA, spanning 48 bases read in frame from base 1. The germline V gene provides CDR1 MGHRA and CDR2 YSYEKL.